These 13 T cell receptor beta chains came from one sample sequenced in a study of T-cell reconstitution after alpha-beta-depleted transplantation in children. The TCRbeta library incorporated unique molecular identifiers. TCRdb re-derived calls from the PCR reads in MiXCR, one entry per CDR3 protein. The sample has some 840,000 distinct CDR3 sequences, approximately 15% seen once. Sequenced material: PBMCs, mostly from graft donor cells, taken 360 days after TCRalphabeta/CD19-depleted stem cell transplant. These receptors came from a male patient younger than 18 who had a stem cell transplant for acute lymphoblastic leukemia, so the T cells may come from the graft donor.

The chain combines TRBV25-1 with TRBJ1-3; no clear D gene. CDR3 length equals 16 residues. The V end lost 3 bases, the J end lost 0 bases, and 12 bases lay between the germline ends. Germline CDR1 and CDR2: MGHDK and SYGVNS. This chain's CDR3 is CASSDLGSPSGNTIYF. The CDR3 coding sequence is TGTGCCAGCAGTGATTTAGGGTCGCCCTCTGGAAACACCATATATTTT. The full variable domain, with the rest looked up from reference TRBV25-1 and TRBJ1-3, is EADIYQTPRYLVIGTGKKITLECSQTMGHDKMYWYQQDPGMELHLIHYSYGVNSTEKGDLSSESTVSRIRTEHFPLTLESARPSHTSQYLCASSDLGSPSGNTIYFGEGSWLTVV.

The V gene is TRBV6-5, the J gene TRBJ2-7; 7 bases fit TRBD1. CDR1 and CDR2 from the germline V gene are MNHEY and SVGAGI. The CDR3 totals 15 residues. Germline trimming cut 6 bases from V and 7 bases from J; bases unmatched to any gene: 15. In DNA, the CDR3 is TGTGCCAGCAGAACGGGGACAGTCCCCTTTTGGGAGCAGTACTTC. It yields the protein CASRTGTVPFWEQYF.

The rearrangement joins TRBV2 to TRBJ2-5; 12 bases align to TRBD2. V shed 7 bases, J shed 0 bases, and the junction held 6 bases outside the gene matches. Germline values: CDR1 SNHLY, CDR2 FYNNEI. CDR3 length equals 16 residues. CDR3 bases: TGTGCCAGCACCGGACTAGCGGGAAAGTACCAAGAGACCCAGTACTTC. This encodes CASTGLAGKYQETQYF. The complete variable domain, with remaining parts taken from reference TRBV2 and TRBJ2-5, reads EPEVTQTPSHQVTQMGQEVILRCVPISNHLYFYWYRQILGQKVEFLVSFYNNEISEKSEIFDDQFSVERPDGSNFTLKIRSTKLEDSAMYFCASTGLAGKYQETQYFGPGTRLLVL.

This clonotype turned up a few times. The chain employs TRBV7-9 and TRBJ2-3; D not resolved. The V end lost 7 bases, the J end lost 2 bases, and 19 bases lay between the germline ends. Germline values: CDR1 SEHNR, CDR2 FQNEAQ (reference sequence). CDR3 length: 16 amino acids. The CDR3 protein is CASMGIYKVVTDTQYF. CDR3 sequence (DNA): TGTGCCAGCATGGGCATTTACAAGGTCGTCACAGATACGCAGTATTTT.

The V call is TRBV12-2, the J call TRBJ2-7; the table's D call of TRBD1 was not tested on the DNA. TRBV12-2 corresponds to a pseudogene. The CDR3 covers 15 residues. The CDR3 sequence is CASRPRRDGNYEQYF. In nucleotides, the CDR3 is TGTGCAAGTCGCCCTCGCCGGGACGGTAACTACGAGCAGTACTTC.

The chain employs TRBV7-6 and TRBJ2-1; no clear D gene. The germline V gene has CDR1 SGHVS and CDR2 FNYEAQ. The CDR3 contains 18 residues. Deletions cut 1 base from V and 4 bases from J, with 20 bases between. CDR3 coding DNA: TGTGCCAGCAGCTTAGGTCGAGACGACGGCGTGGGGTACAATGAGCAGTTCTTC. Amino acid sequence: CASSLGRDDGVGYNEQFF. Supplemented by reference TRBV7-6 and TRBJ2-1, the full variable domain reads GAGVSQSPRYKVTKRGQDVALRCDPISGHVSLYWYRQALGQGPEFLTYFNYEAQQDKSGLPNDRFSAERPEGSISTLTIQRTEQRDSAMYRCASSLGRDDGVGYNEQFFGPGTRLTVL.

Ten or more counts support this clonotype. The chain recombines TRBV10-2 with TRBJ1-4; weak D call: TRBD1 (6 bases). Germline CDR1 is WSHSY and CDR2 is SAAADI. The CDR3 is made up of 14 amino acids. Trimming left V 2 bases short and J 3 bases short, with 7 bases between. The CDR3 protein is CASSENRANEKLFF. CDR3 nucleotide sequence: TGCGCCAGCAGTGAGAACAGGGCTAATGAAAAACTGTTTTTT.

The chain recombines TRBV21-1 with TRBJ2-5; the D call of TRBD2 is as the table states it, not checked on the DNA. TRBV21-1 is listed as a pseudogene. This CDR3 is 14 amino acids long. The chain's CDR3 is CASSLRTRKEAQYF. CDR3 in DNA: TGTGCCAGCAGCCTACGGACTCGGAAGGAGGCCCAGTACTTC.

This clonotype was observed a few times. CDR3 region: CASSREQYF. CDR3 sequence (DNA): TGTGCCAGCAGCCGCGAGCAGTACTTC. This chain uses TRBV7-6 with TRBJ2-7; no definite D call. The CDR3 is made up of 9 amino acids. Germline CDR1 reads SGHVS; CDR2 reads FNYEAQ. The ends were cut back, 5 bases at V and 6 bases at J, with 2 bases in the middle.

This clonotype was recorded a few times. The J gene is TRBJ2-7, the V gene TRBV5-1, with TRBD1 as a possible D gene (6 bases). Germline CDR1 reads SGHRS; CDR2 reads YFSETQ. V shed 4 bases and J shed 4 bases, with 15 bases lying between them. The CDR3 spans 14 residues. The CDR3, as DNA: TGCGCCAGCAGCCCCGGGACATTCCCTTACGAGCAGTACTTC. Its translation: CASSPGTFPYEQYF. Full variable domain (outside the CDR3, taken from reference TRBV5-1 and TRBJ2-7): KAGVTQTPRYLIKTRGQQVTLSCSPISGHRSVSWYQQTPGQGLQFLFEYFSETQRNKGNFPGRFSGRQFSNSRSEMNVSTLELGDSALYLCASSPGTFPYEQYFGPGTRLTVT.

V usage is TRBV7-7 and J usage is TRBJ2-6; unclear D gene. From germline, CDR1 is SSHAT and CDR2 FNYEAQ (reference sequence). V was pared by 5 bases and J by 4 bases, with 15 bases between. The CDR3 totals 16 residues. CDR3 sequence: CASSPELALGANVLTF. In DNA form, the CDR3 reads TGTGCCAGCAGCCCCGAATTGGCGCTGGGGGCCAACGTCCTGACTTTC.

This chain uses TRBV4-2 with TRBJ1-2; D call uncertain. V was cut by 0 bases and J by 4 bases, with 15 bases left in between. Germline lookup yields CDR1 LGHNA and CDR2 YNFKEQ. This CDR3 spans 16 amino acids. CDR3 loop: CASSQDRLSVFYGYTF. DNA for the CDR3: TGTGCCAGCAGCCAAGATCGCCTCTCCGTCTTCTATGGCTACACCTTC.

The chain is built from TRBV4-1 and TRBJ1-1, with D maybe TRBD1 (6 bases). The V gene's germline CDR1 is MGHRA and CDR2 YSYEKL. V lost 2 bases and J 1 base, leaving 11 bases between the germline ends. This CDR3 comprises 15 residues. The DNA of the CDR3 is TGCGCCAGCAGCCAATACAGGGTGGGGAACACTGAAGCTTTCTTT. The encoded protein is CASSQYRVGNTEAFF.